This T cell receptor (beta chain) was retrieved from a study of cytomegalovirus exposure and HLA in healthy donors. Comments on this clone: Antigen unknown.

Use of 60 Vbeta and 13 Jbeta primers characterized the PCR. The protocol was immunoSEQ multiplex PCR, while the TCRdb copy is restricted to in-frame clones and leaves out a portion. This sample has over 150,000 clones; roughly 77% occur once, and the top ten carry 1%. Overall study findings and caveats: In a later analysis, at a false discovery rate of 0.05, fewer than 20,000 TCR beta sequences were associated with HLA alleles. Among TCR beta chains, those listed as cytomegalovirus-associated numbered around 160.

This receptor was taken from a woman in her forties or fifties in good health and CMV-seropositive. Sample: PBMCs.

The CDR3 region has the DNA TGTGCCAGTTGGGGTCCAGGGGGGACCGAGCAGTACTTC. Its translation is CASWGPGGTEQYF. This sequence joins TRBV19 and TRBJ2-7, with a tentative D call TRBD1 (7 bases). Trimming removed 8 bases from V and 6 bases from J, with 17 bases in between. CDR3 length: 13 amino acids. Germline CDR1 LNHDA, CDR2 SQIVND (reference sequence).